The clone carrying this T cell receptor beta chain turned up a few times. Antigen: not known. The sample belongs to a study of beta chain features in type 1 diabetes. Study-wide results and caveats: A possible short-template PCR bias applies equally to patients and controls.

Sequencing targeted expressed TCRB transcripts, as all isolated RNA had been reverse transcribed. Using immunoSEQ multiplex PCR, the repertoire was profiled, and TCRdb retains in-frame clones only, with some absent. The table shows roughly 170,000 clones, with about 13% occurring only once. This CDR3 comprises 14 residues. The V segment lost 4 bases and the J segment 5 bases; nucleotides outside the gene matches: 9. CDR1 SQVTM and CDR2 ANQGSEA come from the germline V gene. Sample: central memory CD4+ T cells from blood. This TCR derives from a woman aged 18-35 years in good health. V and J are TRBV29-1 and TRBJ2-5; 8 nucleotides agree with TRBD1. The CDR3 DNA is TGCAGCGTTGCTTCAGGGGGCAATCGGGAGACCCAGTACTTC. Translating gives CSVASGGNRETQYF.